This T cell receptor beta chain comes out of a study of radiation and T cells in renal cell carcinoma (dated by TCRdb to the early 2020s). For context, the study as a whole: The samples were obtained from a clinical trial, where primary renal cell carcinomas were treated with 15 Gy stereotactic body radiation therapy and then removed by nephrectomy 4 weeks afterward. TCR beta sequencing covered 50 to 55 samples in total, comprising some 26 tumors and approximately 27 peripheral blood samples. A total of approximately 3,800,000 unique CDR3 nucleotide sequences, encoding more than 2 million unique CDR3 amino acid sequences, were found across all 50 or so samples.

On the study overall, not on this receptor specifically: Top tumor clonotypes rose in blood from baseline to 2 weeks post-radiation, then contracted by 4 weeks, suggesting transient expansion of tumor-resident clones. With a single-armed trial design, the study had no way to address how radiation dose or scheduling affects the TCR repertoire. Because pretreatment tumor biopsies were not available, the baseline intratumoral presence of clonotypes could not be determined. Tracking of blood repertoire dynamics stopped at approximately four weeks after treatment, with no follow-up past that point.

A single count supports this clone. The clone's antigen remains unknown. Base-call qualities are not available, and no considerably larger clone is one nucleotide away. The immunoSEQ kit was used, according to the manufacturer's recommendations, to generate TCR beta libraries from genomic DNA. For library preparation, a first multiplex PCR was performed with proprietary primers, followed by a second PCR in which unique barcodes were added, and bead cleanups were performed after each round. Each sample batch included a kit-provided positive control reaction and a negative control reaction. The final libraries were assessed on an Agilent 4200 TapeStation D1000 ScreenTape, pooled by volume, and quantified by qPCR. Sequencing was performed on an Illumina NextSeq500 using a MidOutput 150-cycle cartridge, with 156 Read1 cycles, 15 Index1 cycles, and the kit custom primers. The pooled library was loaded at 1.0 pM with an approximately 20% PhiX control spike-in. The authors' pipeline ran thus. The vendor-processed data were analyzed in R, and a clonotype was defined as all T cells that share the same CDR3 nucleotide sequence. For clone abundance analyses, frequencies were normalized to the 10,000 most abundant clones in each sample. Public T cell clones, which averaged fewer than five per sample, were excluded before analysis. A difference in abundance of at least 32-fold between compartments was used to define tumor-enriched and baseline blood-enriched clonotypes. A beta-binomial differential abundance model was used to identify clonotypes that were expanded or contracted between blood time points. The Baroni-Urbani and Buser coefficient was used to measure tumor-blood repertoire similarity, and groups were compared with two-tailed Wilcoxon tests in R. What TCRdb holds here is the immuneACCESS table cut down to in-frame rearrangements. Part of the clones is not present; checked against another copy, under half of the missing clones reflect an unresolved V gene, and the others are unexplained. That table furnishes V, J and clone size, whereas the DNA furnished D and trimming. This sample holds roughly 150,000 clones; 88% were observed only once. The ten largest clones capture 4.1% of the sample.

Taken from the germline V gene, the CDR1 and CDR2 loops are SNHLY and FYNNEI. The trim is 3 bases for V and 7 bases for J, with a gap of 16 bases between the germline ends. Spanning cysteine to phenylalanine, the CDR3 consists of 14 amino acids. CDR3 DNA only is kept here, 42 bases in frame from base 1. The time point label, as the study defines it: baseline pretreatment blood. Sample treatment or condition, as interpreted from the label and publication: 15 Gy SBRT to primary tumor, nephrectomy 4 weeks later. To track tumor-enriched clonotypes, serial peripheral blood was sampled from radiation-treated patients at baseline and at 2 weeks and 4 weeks after SBRT. Every patient had renal cell carcinoma of clear cell pathology. Genomic DNA for TCR sequencing was prepared using the QIAamp DNA Blood Mini Kit (Qiagen). The analyses included only samples that passed all quality control checks.

This receptor chain uses TRBV2 and TRBJ2-7; possibly the D gene is TRBD2, per 5 matching bases. The clonotype comes from a woman in her 70s with renal cell carcinoma. Sequenced here: blood, sampled from a patient whose treatment included radiotherapy and nephrectomy. CDR3 region: CASSDWTELGEQYF. The sequenced DNA: TGTGCCAGCAGTGATTGGACTGAGCTTGGGGAGCAGTACTTC.